This TCR beta chain was sequenced for a study of cytomegalovirus exposure and HLA in healthy donors. Germline-derived CDR1 and CDR2 are KGHSH and LQKENI. Trimming removed 3 bases at V and 0 bases at J, with 12 bases between. This CDR3 is built from 16 residues. This clone was seen a few times. The PCR ran on 60 Vbeta and 13 Jbeta primers. Assay used: immunoSEQ multiplex PCR; TCRdb lists only in-frame clones, some missing. The sample yields 150,000 to 200,000 clones, around 75% seen once. Sequencing used PBMCs. This sequence joins TRBV18 and TRBJ1-5; a possible D gene is TRBD1 (5 bases). The sequence was obtained from a male donor in good health and CMV-seropositive. In DNA, the CDR3 is TGTGCCAGCTCACCGACCTCTGACAGTAGCAATCAGCCCCAGCATTTT. Translated: CASSPTSDSSNQPQHF.